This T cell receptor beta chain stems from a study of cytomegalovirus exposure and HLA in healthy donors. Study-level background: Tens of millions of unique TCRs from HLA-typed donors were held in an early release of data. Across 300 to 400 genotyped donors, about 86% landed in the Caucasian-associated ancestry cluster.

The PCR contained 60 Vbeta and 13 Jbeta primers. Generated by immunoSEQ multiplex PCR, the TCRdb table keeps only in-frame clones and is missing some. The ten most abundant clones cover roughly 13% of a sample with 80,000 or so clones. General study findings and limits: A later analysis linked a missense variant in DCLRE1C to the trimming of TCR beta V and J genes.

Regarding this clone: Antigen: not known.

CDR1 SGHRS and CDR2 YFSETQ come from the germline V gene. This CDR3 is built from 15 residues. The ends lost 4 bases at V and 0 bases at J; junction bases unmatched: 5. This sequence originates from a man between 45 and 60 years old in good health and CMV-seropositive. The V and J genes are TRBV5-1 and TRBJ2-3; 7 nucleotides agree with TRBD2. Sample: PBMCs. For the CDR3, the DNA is TGCGCCAGCAGCATAACTAGCGTCAGCACAGATACGCAGTATTTT. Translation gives CASSITSVSTDTQYF.